These 26 T cell receptor beta chains share one sample of origin, sequenced in a study of PD-L1 blockade in urothelial cancer. Sequencing was performed with immunoSEQ multiplex PCR; in TCRdb, only in-frame clones are kept and a portion is missing. The profile shows tens of thousands of clones, 60% to 80% of them singletons. The specimen was PBMCs, collected around atezolizumab (anti-PD-L1) treatment. These receptors came from a man between 65 and 85 years old with urothelial cancer.

V is TRBV5-1 and J is TRBJ2-3; D possibly corresponds to TRBD2 (6 bases). The germline gives CDR1 SGHRS, CDR2 YFSETQ. V lost 4 bases and J 4 bases, leaving 19 bases between the germline ends. The CDR3 consists of 16 residues. In DNA form, the CDR3 reads TGCGCCAGCAGCCCCGCAGGAGGGGCTGGGGCAGATACGCAGTATTTT. Its translation is CASSPAGGAGADTQYF. Filled out from reference TRBV5-1 and TRBJ2-3, the complete variable domain reads KAGVTQTPRYLIKTRGQQVTLSCSPISGHRSVSWYQQTPGQGLQFLFEYFSETQRNKGNFPGRFSGRQFSNSRSEMNVSTLELGDSALYLCASSPAGGAGADTQYFGPGTRLTVL.

J is TRBJ2-7 and V is TRBV5-1; maybe TRBD2 (6 bases). The germline V and J ends were trimmed by 4 bases and 0 bases, with 11 bases remaining between them. Per germline, CDR1 SGHRS and CDR2 YFSETQ. There are 14 residues in the CDR3. Here the CDR3 reads CASSRRDGSYEQYF. The CDR3 nucleotides read TGCGCCAGCAGCAGGCGGGACGGCTCCTACGAGCAGTACTTC.

The rearrangement uses TRBV7-2 and TRBJ2-5; 7 nucleotides match TRBD2. V dropped 5 bases and J dropped 5; count of bases not matched to a gene: 8. The CDR3 spans 14 residues. The V gene's germline CDR1 is SGHTA and CDR2 FQGNSA. CDR3 bases: TGTGCCAGCAGCCTCCTGGGGAGGGTGGAGACCCAGTACTTC. Its translation: CASSLLGRVETQYF.

The sample holds a few counts of this clone. The V gene is TRBV14, the J gene TRBJ1-2, with D perhaps matching TRBD1 (5 bases). The V end was cut by 1 base, the J end by 8 bases, with 11 bases between. Germline CDR1 reads SGHDN; CDR2 reads FVKESK. The CDR3 spans 13 residues. CDR3 sequence: CASSQAGSRGYTF. The CDR3 nucleotides are TGTGCCAGCAGCCAAGCAGGGTCCCGGGGCTACACCTTC.

This clone was seen just once. This sequence joins TRBV7-9 and TRBJ1-1; D gene ambiguous. V was clipped by 3 bases and J by 1 base, with 9 bases between them. The germline gives CDR1 SEHNR, CDR2 FQNEAQ (reference sequence). The CDR3 length is 14 residues. The CDR3, as DNA: TGTGCCAGCAGCTTCTCGCAGGCGAACACTGAAGCTTTCTTT. It encodes CASSFSQANTEAFF.

This rearrangement joins TRBV6-5 to TRBJ1-2; TRBD1 is a possible D gene (5 bases). V lost 8 bases and J 2 bases, leaving 15 bases between the germline ends. Germline loops: CDR1 MNHEY, CDR2 SVGAGI. This CDR3 is 14 amino acids long. The CDR3: CASGGFGENYGYTF. Here the CDR3 DNA reads TGTGCCAGCGGGGGGTTCGGAGAGAACTATGGCTACACCTTC.

This clone is a singleton in its sample. This rearrangement joins TRBV5-1 to TRBJ2-1; 10 bases are a match to TRBD2. V gave up 3 bases and J gave up 9 bases; unmatched junction bases: 6. Germline assignment: CDR1 SGHRS and CDR2 YFSETQ. The CDR3 has 14 residues. The CDR3 DNA reads as TGCGCCAGCAGCTCTAGCGGGGGTCACACTGAGCAGTTCTTC. Its protein product is CASSSSGGHTEQFF. The entire variable domain, with the rest obtained from reference TRBV5-1 and TRBJ2-1, is as follows: KAGVTQTPRYLIKTRGQQVTLSCSPISGHRSVSWYQQTPGQGLQFLFEYFSETQRNKGNFPGRFSGRQFSNSRSEMNVSTLELGDSALYLCASSSSGGHTEQFFGPGTRLTVL.

The gene calls are TRBV7-8 and TRBJ1-5; D perhaps matches TRBD1 (5 bases). Trimming removed 0 bases from V and 4 bases from J, with 7 bases in between. Germline values: CDR1 SGHVS, CDR2 FQNEAQ. The CDR3 runs 14 residues. The CDR3 here is CASSLATENQPQHF. The CDR3 DNA reads TGTGCCAGCAGCTTAGCGACAGAAAATCAGCCCCAGCATTTT.

This chain joins TRBV28 and TRBJ1-2, with D possibly matching TRBD1 (6 bases). The CDR3 is 14 residues long. V was shortened by 7 bases and J by 8 bases, with 20 bases between the two germline ends. The germline V gene encodes CDR1 MDHEN and CDR2 SYDVKM. The DNA of the CDR3 is TGTGCCAGCAATTCCAGGGGCGCAGTTAGGGGCTACACCTTC. Translated: CASNSRGAVRGYTF.

V usage is TRBV7-6 and J usage is TRBJ2-3, with TRBD2 matching 11 bases. Germline CDR1 SGHVS, CDR2 FNYEAQ. This CDR3 is 19 amino acids long. The V segment lost 1 base and the J segment 3 bases; nucleotides outside the gene matches: 12. The CDR3 nucleotides are TGTGCCAGCAGCTTAGATGCGAGGCTGGCTAGCGGGAGGACAGATACGCAGTATTTT. This sequence encodes CASSLDARLASGRTDTQYF.

V gene TRBV4-1 combines with J gene TRBJ2-5, with a weak D call TRBD1 (5 bases). V was cut by 2 bases and J by 5 bases, with 9 bases left in between. Per the germline V gene, CDR1 is MGHRA and CDR2 is YSYEKL. This CDR3 spans 13 amino acids. The DNA of the CDR3 is TGCGCCAGCAGCCAATGGGGCCGGGAGACCCAGTACTTC. Translation: CASSQWGRETQYF.

This chain uses TRBV11-2 with TRBJ2-7; the D is unclear. V lost 1 base and J lost 5, with 6 bases in between. The CDR3 extends over 12 amino acids. Germline V gene lookup returns CDR1 SGHAT and CDR2 FQNNGV. The CDR3 is CASSLVSHEQYF. CDR3 coding DNA: TGTGCCAGCAGCTTAGTGTCTCACGAGCAGTACTTC.

This clone was observed a handful of times. The chain joins TRBV30 to TRBJ1-1; 7 nucleotides agree with TRBD1. V lost 3 bases, J lost 7 bases, and 2 bases stayed unmatched. The CDR3 is 11 amino acids. The germline V gene has CDR1 GTSNPN and CDR2 SVGIG (reference sequence). The CDR3 reads CAWSQGGEAFF. The CDR3 bases are TGTGCCTGGAGCCAGGGGGGTGAAGCTTTCTTT.

The V and J genes are TRBV4-2 and TRBJ2-7; no definite D call. The V gene lost 4 bases and the J gene lost 3 bases, with 16 bases spanning the gap. The CDR3 has 15 residues. In germline, CDR1 is LGHNA, CDR2 YNFKEQ. The CDR3 spells CASSPYPSTNYEQYF. The CDR3 nucleotides read TGTGCCAGCAGCCCTTACCCATCTACCAACTACGAGCAGTACTTC.

The CDR3 protein is CASSLTGATNEKLFF. CDR3 nucleotides: TGTGCCAGCAGCCTGACAGGAGCAACTAATGAAAAACTGTTTTTT. The chain links TRBV9 to TRBJ1-4; possibly TRBD1 for D (6 bases). Germline V gene lookup returns CDR1 SGDLS and CDR2 YYNGEE. CDR3 length: 15 amino acids. Trimming took off 4 bases at V and 0 bases at J, with 10 bases between the two ends.

V gene TRBV2 combines with J gene TRBJ1-1; D unclear. V was pared by 5 bases and J by 0 bases, with 13 bases between. The CDR3 consists of 15 residues. Germline CDR1 is SNHLY and CDR2 is FYNNEI. CDR3 nucleotides: TGTGCCAGCAGTCCGTACGGGATCATGAACACTGAAGCTTTCTTT. It translates to CASSPYGIMNTEAFF. Full variable domain (missing parts from reference TRBV2 and TRBJ1-1): EPEVTQTPSHQVTQMGQEVILRCVPISNHLYFYWYRQILGQKVEFLVSFYNNEISEKSEIFDDQFSVERPDGSNFTLKIRSTKLEDSAMYFCASSPYGIMNTEAFFGQGTRLTVV.

This clone was counted between two and nine times. This chain uses TRBV4-3 with TRBJ1-1; D gene unclear. CDR1 is LGHNA, CDR2 YSLEER, per germline. The CDR3 contains 15 residues. Trimming left V 5 bases short and J 3 bases short, with 16 bases between. The CDR3 DNA reads TGCGCCAGCAGCGAAGGGATCAGGCAGGACACTGAAGCTTTCTTT. Amino acid sequence: CASSEGIRQDTEAFF.

This clone was recorded once. The chain has TRBV5-6 and TRBJ2-7; D uncertain. CDR1 is SGHDT and CDR2 is YYEEEE in the germline V gene. The length of the CDR3 is 12 residues. V was trimmed by 4 bases and J by 0 bases, leaving 5 bases between them. In DNA, the CDR3 is TGTGCCAGCAGCCAAATCTCCTACGAGCAGTACTTC. Translating gives CASSQISYEQYF.

The chain employs TRBV2 and TRBJ2-1; 7 nucleotides line up with TRBD2. This CDR3 region has 14 residues. The germline V gene encodes CDR1 SNHLY and CDR2 FYNNEI. The ends lost 5 bases at V and 3 bases at J; junction bases unmatched: 4. The CDR3 here is CASSPRGYYNEQFF. The CDR3, as DNA: TGTGCCAGCAGTCCGCGGGGGTACTACAATGAGCAGTTCTTC.

The J gene is TRBJ2-3, the V gene TRBV7-6; 7 nucleotides agree with TRBD2. This CDR3 spans 17 amino acids. With 5 bases clipped from V and 0 bases from J, the junction kept 11 bases outside the gene matches. Germline values: CDR1 SGHVS, CDR2 FNYEAQ. The CDR3 nucleotides are TGTGCCAGCAGCCTCAAAGCAAGCGGGACTAGCACAGATACGCAGTATTTT. Amino acid sequence: CASSLKASGTSTDTQYF.

The rearrangement uses TRBV6-5 and TRBJ2-7, with D possibly TRBD2 on 5 matching bases. The CDR3 length is 12 residues. Germline V CDR1 and CDR2: MNHEY, SVGAGI. V was clipped by 5 bases and J by 2 bases, with 7 bases between them. This CDR3 reads CASSTGTYEQYF. Written as DNA, the CDR3 is TGTGCCAGCAGTACGGGGACCTACGAGCAGTACTTC.

The chain employs TRBV14 and TRBJ1-2; D gene uncertain. Trimming shortened V by 4 bases and J by 6 bases, and 9 bases separated the two germline ends. From germline, CDR1 is SGHDN and CDR2 FVKESK. The CDR3 is 12 residues long. The CDR3 DNA follows: TGTGCCAGCAGCCCTCGACGGGATGGCTACACCTTC. This sequence encodes CASSPRRDGYTF. Full variable domain (outside the CDR3, taken from reference TRBV14 and TRBJ1-2): EAGVTQFPSHSVIEKGQTVTLRCDPISGHDNLYWYRRVMGKEIKFLLHFVKESKQDESGMPNNRFLAERTGGTYSTLKVQPAELEDSGVYFCASSPRRDGYTFGSGTRLTVV.

CDR3 DNA sequence: TGTGCCAGCAGTCCGGGAGTCCCAGAGACCCAGTACTTC. Translated, it gives CASSPGVPETQYF. This chain uses TRBV28 with TRBJ2-5; weak D call: TRBD2 (6 bases). The CDR3 runs to 13 residues. Germline V gene sequence: CDR1 MDHEN, CDR2 SYDVKM. V was shortened by 5 bases and J by 4 bases, with 11 bases between the two germline ends.

The chain joins TRBV5-5 to TRBJ2-1, with TRBD2 identical over 13 bases. J was trimmed by 15 bases and V by 2 bases; bases with no gene match: 8. The CDR3 runs 14 residues. Germline assignment: CDR1 SGHKS and CDR2 YYEKEE (reference sequence). CDR3 sequence reads: CASSLGLAGEDRFF. CDR3 DNA: TGTGCCAGCAGCTTAGGACTAGCGGGAGAGGATCGGTTCTTC.

The genes are TRBV2 and TRBJ1-2, with no clear D. V lost 7 bases and J 4 bases, leaving 16 bases between the germline ends. The CDR3 loop spans 14 amino acids. The V gene's germline CDR1 is SNHLY and CDR2 FYNNEI. CDR3 DNA: TGTGCCAGCAATGGTGGCCCTCCAATCTATGGCTACACCTTC. This translates into CASNGGPPIYGYTF. The complete variable domain, with remaining parts taken from reference TRBV2 and TRBJ1-2, reads EPEVTQTPSHQVTQMGQEVILRCVPISNHLYFYWYRQILGQKVEFLVSFYNNEISEKSEIFDDQFSVERPDGSNFTLKIRSTKLEDSAMYFCASNGGPPIYGYTFGSGTRLTVV.

The chain carries TRBV4-3 and TRBJ2-2; 10 bases are a match to TRBD2. Per germline, CDR1 LGHNA and CDR2 YSLEER. The CDR3 has 18 residues. V trimming: 0 bases; J trimming: 4 bases; junction bases outside the gene matches: 8. This CDR3 reads CASSQDRSGGASTGELFF. CDR3 sequence (DNA): TGCGCCAGCAGCCAAGATCGGAGCGGGGGGGCCTCCACCGGGGAGCTGTTTTTT.